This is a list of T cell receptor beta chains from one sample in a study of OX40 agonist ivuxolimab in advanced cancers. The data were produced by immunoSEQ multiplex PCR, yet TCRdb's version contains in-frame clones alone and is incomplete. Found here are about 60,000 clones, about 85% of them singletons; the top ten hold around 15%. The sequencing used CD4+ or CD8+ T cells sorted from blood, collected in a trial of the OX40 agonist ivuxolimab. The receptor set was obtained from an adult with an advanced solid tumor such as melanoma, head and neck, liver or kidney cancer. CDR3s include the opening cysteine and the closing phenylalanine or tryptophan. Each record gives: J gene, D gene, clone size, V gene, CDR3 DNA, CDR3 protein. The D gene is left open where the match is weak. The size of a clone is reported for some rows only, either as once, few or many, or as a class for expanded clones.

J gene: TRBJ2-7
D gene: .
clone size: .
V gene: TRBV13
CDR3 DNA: TGTGCCAGCAGCCCCTCCCGGCTGGAGCAGTACTTC
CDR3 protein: CASSPSRLEQYF

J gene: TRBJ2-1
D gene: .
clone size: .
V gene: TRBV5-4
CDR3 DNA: TGTGCCAGCAGCACAAGCGGAGCGACCTACAATGAGCAGTTCTTC
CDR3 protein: CASSTSGATYNEQFF

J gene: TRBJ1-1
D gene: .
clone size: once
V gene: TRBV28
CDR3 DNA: TGTGCCAGCAGTCCCCACCTGGAGGTGAACACTGAAGCTTTCTTT
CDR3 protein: CASSPHLEVNTEAFF

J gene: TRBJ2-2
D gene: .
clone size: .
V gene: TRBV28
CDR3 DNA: TGTGCCAGCAGACTAGGGGGGAGAACCGGGGAGCTGTTTTTT
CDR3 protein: CASRLGGRTGELFF

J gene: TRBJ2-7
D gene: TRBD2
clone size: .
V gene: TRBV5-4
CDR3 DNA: TGTGCCAGCAGCACCAGACTAGCGGGCTCCTACGAGCAGTACTTC
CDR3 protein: CASSTRLAGSYEQYF

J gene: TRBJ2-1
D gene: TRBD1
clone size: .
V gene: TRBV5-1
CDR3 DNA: TGCGCCAGCAGCCCGGGACAGGGGGTTAGCTCCTACAATGAGCAGTTCTTC
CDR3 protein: CASSPGQGVSSYNEQFF

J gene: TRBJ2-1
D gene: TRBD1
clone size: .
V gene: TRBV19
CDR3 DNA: TGTGCCAGTAGTGGGACAGCCTCCTACAATGAGCAGTTCTTC
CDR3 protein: CASSGTASYNEQFF

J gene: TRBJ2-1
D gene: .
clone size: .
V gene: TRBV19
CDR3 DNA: TGTGCCAGTAGTATGGTCTGGAGCTCCTACAATGAGCAGTTCTTC
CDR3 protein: CASSMVWSSYNEQFF

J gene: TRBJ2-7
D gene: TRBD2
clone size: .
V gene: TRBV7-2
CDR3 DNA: TGTGCCAGCAGCTTAATAGACAGGGCGACTAGCGGGAGCTCCTACGAGCAGTACTTC
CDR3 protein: CASSLIDRATSGSSYEQYF

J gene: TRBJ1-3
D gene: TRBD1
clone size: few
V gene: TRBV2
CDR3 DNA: TGTGCCAGCAGGCTACTATTCCTCGAAGGGACAGGGCTTAGCTCTGGAAACACCATATATTTT
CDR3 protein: CASRLLFLEGTGLSSGNTIYF

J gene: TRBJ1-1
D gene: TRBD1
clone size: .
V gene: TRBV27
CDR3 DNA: TGTGCCAGCGGAAGGAGCAGGGGGCGAAGCACTGAAGCTTTCTTT
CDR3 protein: CASGRSRGRSTEAFF

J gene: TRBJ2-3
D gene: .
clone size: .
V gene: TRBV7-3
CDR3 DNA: TGTGCCAGCAGCTTAACCGGCGGAGGCACAGATACGCAGTATTTT
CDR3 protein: CASSLTGGGTDTQYF

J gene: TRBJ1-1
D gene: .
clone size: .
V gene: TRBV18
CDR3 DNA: TGTGCCAGCTCACCTCCCACCTACACTGAAGCTTTCTTT
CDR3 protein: CASSPPTYTEAFF

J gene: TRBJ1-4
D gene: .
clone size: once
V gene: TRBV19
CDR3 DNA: TGTGCCAGTAGTACAGGGGCGTCTAATGAAAAACTGTTTTTT
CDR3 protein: CASSTGASNEKLFF

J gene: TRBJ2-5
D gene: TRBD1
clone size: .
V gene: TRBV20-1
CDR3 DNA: TGCAGCACAGGGGTTCTAGAGACCCAGTACTTC
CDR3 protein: CSTGVLETQYF

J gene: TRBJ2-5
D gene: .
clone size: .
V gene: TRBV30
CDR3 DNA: TGTGCCTGGAAAAAAAACGCGGAGGTGGGGGAGACCCAGTACTTC
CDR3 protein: CAWKKNAEVGETQYF

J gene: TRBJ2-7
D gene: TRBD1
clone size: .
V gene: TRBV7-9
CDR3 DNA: TGTGCCAGCAGCTTGAGCCGGGACAGACCCTCCTACGAGCAGTACTTC
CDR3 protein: CASSLSRDRPSYEQYF

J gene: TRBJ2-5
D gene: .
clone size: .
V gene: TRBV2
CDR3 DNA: TGTGCCAGCAGTGTAGGGGGGCTGGGGGGAAGGGAGACCCAGTACTTC
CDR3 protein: CASSVGGLGGRETQYF

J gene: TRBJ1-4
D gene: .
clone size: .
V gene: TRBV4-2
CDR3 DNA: TGTGCCAGCAGCCAAGATCGGGGGGGGCTCAATGAAAAACTGTTTTTT
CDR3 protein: CASSQDRGGLNEKLFF

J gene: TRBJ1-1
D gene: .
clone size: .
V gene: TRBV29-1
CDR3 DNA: TGCAGCGTTTCGTACCGAGGGGCGAACACTGAAGCTTTCTTT
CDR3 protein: CSVSYRGANTEAFF

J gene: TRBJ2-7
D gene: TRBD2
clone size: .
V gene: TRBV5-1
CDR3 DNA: TGCGCCAGCAGCGTCGGGGGACTAGCGGGAGGGCAATACGAGCAGTACTTC
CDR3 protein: CASSVGGLAGGQYEQYF

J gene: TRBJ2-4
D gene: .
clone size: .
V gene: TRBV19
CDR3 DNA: TGTGCCAGTAGTCTCCGGACACATTTAGCCAAAAACATTCAGTACTTC
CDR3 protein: CASSLRTHLAKNIQYF

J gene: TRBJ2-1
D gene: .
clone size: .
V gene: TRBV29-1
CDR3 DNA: TGCAGCGTTGATGTAGCCACCAGACGGTACAATGAGCAGTTCTTC
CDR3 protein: CSVDVATRRYNEQFF

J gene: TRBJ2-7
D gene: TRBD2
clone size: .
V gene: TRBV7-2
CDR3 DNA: TGTGCCAGCACCCGAGAGCGGGGAAGAGAGCAGTACTTC
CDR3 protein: CASTRERGREQYF

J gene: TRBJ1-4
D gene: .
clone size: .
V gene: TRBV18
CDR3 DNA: TGTGCCAGCTCACCGAACAGTGGAGAAAAACTGTTTTTT
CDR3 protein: CASSPNSGEKLFF

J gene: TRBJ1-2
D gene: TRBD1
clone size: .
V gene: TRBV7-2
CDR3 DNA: TGTGCCAGCAGCTCGACCGGGACAGTCTATGGCTACACCTTC
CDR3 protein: CASSSTGTVYGYTF

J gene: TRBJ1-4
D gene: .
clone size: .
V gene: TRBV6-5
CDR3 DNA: TGTGCCAGCAAAAGGGATCCAACTAATGAAAAACTGTTTTTT
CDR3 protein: CASKRDPTNEKLFF

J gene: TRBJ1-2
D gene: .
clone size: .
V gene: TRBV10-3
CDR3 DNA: TGTGCCATCAGTGTTTCAGGAGAAAATAACTATGGCTACACCTTC
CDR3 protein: CAISVSGENNYGYTF

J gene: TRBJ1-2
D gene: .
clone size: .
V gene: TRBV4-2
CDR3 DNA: TGTGCCAGCAGCTCCGCGGACCGGATTGGGGGCTACACCTTC
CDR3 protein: CASSSADRIGGYTF

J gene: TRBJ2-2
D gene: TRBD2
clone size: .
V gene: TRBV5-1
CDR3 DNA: TGCGCCAGCAGCCTAGCGGTGAACACCGGGGAGCTGTTTTTT
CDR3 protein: CASSLAVNTGELFF

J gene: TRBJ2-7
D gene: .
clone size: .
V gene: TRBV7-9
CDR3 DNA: TGTGCCAGCAGCTTAGGGACAGCCGTTCACGAGCAGTACTTC
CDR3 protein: CASSLGTAVHEQYF

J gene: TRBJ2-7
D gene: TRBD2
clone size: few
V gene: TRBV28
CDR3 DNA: TGTGCCAGCGGCATTAGCGGGGGGCGGGACTTC
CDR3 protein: CASGISGGRDF

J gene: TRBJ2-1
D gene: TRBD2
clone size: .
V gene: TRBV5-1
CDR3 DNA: TGCGCCAGCAGCTTGCTCAAAAGCCGCGGGAGTGGGAATGAGCAGTTCTTC
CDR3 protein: CASSLLKSRGSGNEQFF

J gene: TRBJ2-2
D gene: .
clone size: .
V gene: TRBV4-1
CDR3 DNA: TGCGCCAGCAGCCAAGATTTGGCCGGGGAGCTGTTTTTT
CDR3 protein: CASSQDLAGELFF